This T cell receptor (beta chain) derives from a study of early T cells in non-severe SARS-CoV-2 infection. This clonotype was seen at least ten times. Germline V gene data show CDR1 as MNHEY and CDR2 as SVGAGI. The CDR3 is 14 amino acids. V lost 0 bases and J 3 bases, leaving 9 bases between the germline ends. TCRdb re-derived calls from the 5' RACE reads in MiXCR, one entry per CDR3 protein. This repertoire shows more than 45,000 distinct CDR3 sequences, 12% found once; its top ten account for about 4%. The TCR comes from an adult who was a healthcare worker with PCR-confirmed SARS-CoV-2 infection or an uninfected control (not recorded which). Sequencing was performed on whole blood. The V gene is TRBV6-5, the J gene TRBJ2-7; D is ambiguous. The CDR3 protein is CASSYSAGNYEQYF. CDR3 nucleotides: TGTGCCAGCAGTTACTCGGCAGGAAACTACGAGCAGTACTTC.